These 21 T cell receptor beta chains originate from one sample sequenced in a study of blood T cell repertoires in COVID-19 (dated by TCRdb to the early 2020s). To prepare the library, the immunoSEQ multiplex PCR assay was applied. TCRdb obtained this table from immuneACCESS and retained in-frame rearrangements with V and J assigned. These tables miss some clones; where compared with another copy, unresolved V genes account for less than half of the shortfall, and the remainder is unexplained. Recorded for this sample are some 99,000 clones; around four fifths of them occurred a single time. 15% to 20% of the sample is in the top ten clones. The sequenced material came from peripheral blood. The receptors were sampled from a woman aged 55-69 years with acute or convalescent COVID-19.

The chain links TRBV7-2 to TRBJ1-2, with 8 nucleotides matching TRBD1. CDR3 size: 16 residues. V shed 1 base, J shed 4 bases, and the junction held 8 bases outside the gene matches. Germline CDR1 is SGHTA and CDR2 is FQGNSA. The CDR3 DNA sequence: TGTGCCAGCAGCTTAGGCCCCGGACAGGGCCGCTATGGCTACACCTTC. The encoded protein is CASSLGPGQGRYGYTF.

The CDR3 coding sequence is TGCGCCAGCAGCTTCTCGGACAGGGAAGTCTTCGATTCCGGGGAGCTGTTTTTT. Residues: CASSFSDREVFDSGELFF. This chain connects TRBV5-1 to TRBJ2-2, with 8 nucleotides matching TRBD1. Germline V gene data show CDR1 as SGHRS and CDR2 as YFSETQ. The CDR3 totals 18 residues. The ends lost 2 bases at V and 6 bases at J; junction bases unmatched: 15.

The gene calls are TRBV18 and TRBJ1-6; the match to TRBD1 covers 7 bases. The germline V gene encodes CDR1 KGHSH and CDR2 LQKENI. Trimming took 5 bases from V and 11 from J; bases not matched to a gene: 9. The CDR3 is made up of 14 amino acids. This CDR3 reads CASSELQGWAPLHF. The CDR3 DNA reads TGTGCCAGCTCAGAACTACAGGGGTGGGCACCCCTCCACTTT.

The chain combines TRBV15 with TRBJ2-1; 10 bases align to TRBD2. The V gene end was trimmed by 10 bases and the J gene end by 5 bases; junction bases not matched to a gene: 2. Looked up from germline, CDR1 is LNHNV and CDR2 is YYDKDF (reference sequence). This CDR3 is 12 amino acids long. The chain's CDR3 is CAIGLADNEQFF. The CDR3 nucleotides are TGTGCCATCGGACTAGCGGACAATGAGCAGTTCTTC.

The V gene is TRBV28, the J gene TRBJ1-1; TRBD1 might be the D (5 bases). Germline V gene data show CDR1 as MDHEN and CDR2 as SYDVKM. There are 14 residues in the CDR3. The V end was cut by 7 bases, the J end by 0 bases, with 12 bases between. CDR3 bases: TGTGCCAGCACCTTAGGGGTAGTGAACACTGAAGCTTTCTTT. This gives the protein CASTLGVVNTEAFF.

V is TRBV5-4 and J is TRBJ2-7, with 12 positions matching TRBD2. CDR3 length: 15 residues. The junction had 7 bases not matched to a gene; V was cut back by 3 bases and J by 6 bases. Per the germline V gene, CDR1 is SGHNT and CDR2 is YYREEE (reference sequence). CDR3: CASSSMTSGSFEQYF. The CDR3 nucleotides are TGTGCCAGCAGCTCCATGACTAGCGGGAGTTTCGAGCAGTACTTC.

The chain uses TRBV6-5 and TRBJ2-7; TRBD2 agrees at 8 bases. CDR3 length equals 14 residues. The J segment lost 3 bases and the V segment lost 7 bases, leaving 8 bases of the junction unmatched. Germline CDR1 and CDR2: MNHEY and SVGAGI. CDR3 in DNA: TGTGCCAGCAAACAATATAGCGGGAACTACGAGCAGTACTTC. Its protein product is CASKQYSGNYEQYF.

The CDR3 nucleotides read TGTGCCAGCAGCCCCGGACAGTGGATCACTGAAGCTTTCTTT. Amino acid sequence: CASSPGQWITEAFF. V is TRBV7-2 and J is TRBJ1-1; D possibly corresponds to TRBD1 (6 bases). This CDR3 has 14 amino acids. Per the germline V gene, CDR1 is SGHTA and CDR2 is FQGNSA. V dropped 5 bases and J dropped 4 bases, with 14 bases sitting between them.

V gene TRBV11-2 combines with J gene TRBJ2-1; 8 bases are a match to TRBD2. The CDR3 runs to 17 residues. Germline lookup yields CDR1 SGHAT and CDR2 FQNNGV. After removal of 5 bases from V and 1 base from J, the junction contained 10 bases not matched to a gene. The CDR3 DNA follows: TGTGCCAGCAGCCGATTTGCAGCGGGAGCATCCTACAATGAGCAGTTCTTC. Its protein product is CASSRFAAGASYNEQFF.

This chain uses TRBV24-1 with TRBJ2-2; 9 nucleotides match TRBD2. The CDR3 covers 16 residues. With 5 bases clipped from V and 5 bases from J, the junction kept 8 bases outside the gene matches. CDR1 and CDR2 from the germline V gene are KGHDR and SFDVKD. CDR3 in DNA: TGTGCCACCAGTGCCCTGACTAGCGGCCTTACCGGGGAGCTGTTTTTT. Translating gives CATSALTSGLTGELFF.

The table lists this clone with a few counts. This sequence joins TRBV5-1 and TRBJ2-2; D uncertain. V was trimmed by 2 bases and J by 4 bases, leaving 9 bases between them. The CDR3 contains 14 residues. Germline loops: CDR1 SGHRS, CDR2 YFSETQ. CDR3 sequence reads: CASSFVQFTGELFF. CDR3 sequence (DNA): TGCGCCAGCAGCTTTGTACAGTTCACCGGGGAGCTGTTTTTT.

CDR3 DNA: TGCGCCAGCAGCTCCGACGGGTCCGGGGGCTACAATGAGCAGTTCTTC. Translating it yields CASSSDGSGGYNEQFF. The chain recombines TRBV5-1 with TRBJ2-1, with D perhaps TRBD2 (6 bases). The CDR3 contains 16 residues. Trimming cost V 3 bases and J 3 bases, with 16 bases left between them. CDR1 is SGHRS, CDR2 YFSETQ, per germline.

V gene TRBV4-3 combines with J gene TRBJ1-5; 7 nucleotides align to TRBD1. Germline trimming cut 4 bases from V and 3 bases from J; bases unmatched to any gene: 6. This CDR3 has 15 residues. CDR1 is LGHNA and CDR2 is YSLEER in the germline V gene. In DNA form, the CDR3 reads TGCGCCAGCAGCCGAAACAGGGGATACAATCAGCCCCAGCATTTT. Translated: CASSRNRGYNQPQHF.

The chain couples TRBV10-1 to TRBJ2-7, with D possibly TRBD2 on 5 matching bases. V was trimmed by 0 bases and J by 5 bases, leaving 14 bases between them. CDR3 length: 15 amino acids. Looked up from germline, CDR1 is WNHNN and CDR2 is SYGVQD (reference sequence). CDR3 sequence: CASSESDFGKDEQYF. The DNA of the CDR3 is TGCGCCAGCAGTGAGTCGGATTTCGGGAAAGACGAGCAGTACTTC.

The CDR3 loop is CASKRGLAGEGDDEQFF. Here the CDR3 DNA reads TGTGCCAGCAAAAGGGGACTAGCGGGAGAGGGGGACGATGAGCAGTTCTTC. The V call is TRBV27, the J call TRBJ2-1; 14 nucleotides match TRBD2. CDR3 length: 17 residues. CDR1 is MNHEY and CDR2 is SMNVEV in the germline V gene (reference sequence). With 7 bases clipped from V and 8 bases from J, the junction kept 13 bases outside the gene matches.

The chain has TRBV19 and TRBJ2-3, with D unclear. CDR1 is LNHDA, CDR2 SQIVND, per germline (reference sequence). V shed 6 bases and J shed 0 bases, with 7 bases lying between them. The CDR3 is 13 residues long. The CDR3 region has the DNA TGTGCCAGTAGAGCACTTAGCACAGATACGCAGTATTTT. Translation: CASRALSTDTQYF.

The chain combines TRBV10-1 with TRBJ1-1; tentative D call: TRBD1 (5 bases). The CDR3 spans 13 residues. From germline, CDR1 is WNHNN and CDR2 SYGVQD (reference sequence). Trimming left V 7 bases short and J 0 bases short, with 9 bases between. CDR3 DNA sequence: TGCGCCAGCAAAGGACACATGAACACTGAAGCTTTCTTT. As protein: CASKGHMNTEAFF.

This clone was counted between two and nine times. V usage is TRBV7-2 and J usage is TRBJ1-3; D gene unclear. Looked up from germline, CDR1 is SGHTA and CDR2 is FQGNSA. CDR3 length: 13 amino acids. Trimming pared 5 bases from V and 0 bases from J, leaving 5 bases between. This CDR3 reads CASSIFSGNTIYF. CDR3 coding DNA: TGTGCCAGCAGCATCTTCTCTGGAAACACCATATATTTT. Combining the CDR3 with reference TRBV7-2 and TRBJ1-3 gives the whole variable domain GAGVSQSPSNKVTEKGKDVELRCDPISGHTALYWYRQSLGQGLEFLIYFQGNSAPDKSGLPSDRFSAERTGGSVSTLTIQRTQQEDSAVYLCASSIFSGNTIYFGEGSWLTVV.

This chain uses TRBV4-1 with TRBJ1-2; D is undetermined. Germline V gene data show CDR1 as MGHRA and CDR2 as YSYEKL. The CDR3 runs to 14 residues. Trimming stripped 4 bases from V and 0 bases from J, with 9 bases between. The CDR3 is CASSPTAANYGYTF. The CDR3 DNA sequence: TGCGCCAGCAGCCCGACCGCGGCTAACTATGGCTACACCTTC.

CDR3 nucleotide sequence: TGTGCCAGCACCCTTGAGGTGTCCCAGCCCCAGCATTTT. This sequence encodes CASTLEVSQPQHF. The chain is built from TRBV7-2 and TRBJ1-5; no definite D call. Germline V gene data show CDR1 as SGHTA and CDR2 as FQGNSA. The CDR3 runs 13 residues. Trimming pared 7 bases from V and 7 bases from J, leaving 14 bases between.

The J gene is TRBJ1-3, the V gene TRBV28, with 7 positions matching TRBD1. The CDR3 is made up of 14 amino acids. V lost 8 bases to trimming and J lost 2 bases; unmatched junction nucleotides: 6. CDR1 is MDHEN, CDR2 SYDVKM, per germline. CDR3 in amino acids: CASLHRGTGNTIYF. DNA for the CDR3: TGTGCCAGCCTTCACAGGGGAACTGGAAACACCATATATTTT.